A selection of T cell receptor beta chains follows, all from one sample in a study of cytomegalovirus exposure and HLA in healthy donors. TCRdb keeps only in-frame clones here, not all; method: immunoSEQ multiplex PCR. The sample contains roughly 150,000 clones, around 90% of which appear only once. The sequenced sample consisted of PBMCs. These receptors all come from a young man in good health and CMV-seronegative. Each CDR3 is given with its conserved first and last residue. D genes are given only for firm matches. For some rows the clone size is stated as once, few or many, or as a class when expanded; others skip it.

cdr3_aa: CASSSGQGSGNEQFF
cdr3_nt: TGTGCCAGCAGCTCGGGACAGGGCTCTGGGAATGAGCAGTTCTTC
d_call: TRBD1
v_call: TRBV11-3
clone_size: .
j_call: TRBJ2-1

cdr3_aa: CASAISGTQYF
cdr3_nt: TGTGCCAGCGCCATCTCGGGGACGCAGTATTTT
d_call: .
v_call: TRBV7-2
clone_size: .
j_call: TRBJ2-3

cdr3_aa: CASSIGGQAYYEQYF
cdr3_nt: TGTGCCAGCAGTATAGGGGGACAGGCCTACTACGAGCAGTACTTC
d_call: TRBD1
v_call: TRBV11-2
clone_size: once
j_call: TRBJ2-7

cdr3_aa: CASSSSGRDSYNEQFF
cdr3_nt: TGTGCCAGCAGTTCCTCGGGGAGGGACTCCTACAATGAGCAGTTCTTC
d_call: TRBD2
v_call: TRBV7-9
clone_size: .
j_call: TRBJ2-1

cdr3_aa: CASSQQDRAAMNTEAFF
cdr3_nt: TGTGCCAGCTCCCAACAGGACAGGGCCGCTATGAACACTGAAGCTTTCTTT
d_call: TRBD1
v_call: TRBV18
clone_size: .
j_call: TRBJ1-1

cdr3_aa: CASSPRDREQYF
cdr3_nt: TGTGCCAGCTCACCCAGGGATCGCGAGCAGTACTTC
d_call: .
v_call: TRBV18
clone_size: .
j_call: TRBJ2-7

cdr3_aa: CASSSTGWNTGELFF
cdr3_nt: TGTGCTAGCAGCTCGACAGGTTGGAACACCGGGGAGCTGTTTTTT
d_call: .
v_call: TRBV7-7
clone_size: once
j_call: TRBJ2-2

cdr3_aa: CASSVRLSSEAFF
cdr3_nt: TGTGCCAGCAGCGTACGCCTCTCCTCGGAGGCTTTCTTT
d_call: .
v_call: TRBV9
clone_size: .
j_call: TRBJ1-1

cdr3_aa: CASSQLVGVGFEQYF
cdr3_nt: TGCGCCAGCAGCCAACTAGTGGGAGTAGGATTCGAGCAGTACTTC
d_call: .
v_call: TRBV4-1
clone_size: .
j_call: TRBJ2-7

cdr3_aa: CASSRQGAMNTEAFF
cdr3_nt: TGTGCCAGCTCCCGACAGGGGGCAATGAACACTGAAGCTTTCTTT
d_call: TRBD1
v_call: TRBV25-1
clone_size: .
j_call: TRBJ1-1

cdr3_aa: CASSARLAGGDTGELFF
cdr3_nt: TGTGCCAGCAGTGCCAGACTAGCGGGAGGGGACACCGGGGAGCTGTTTTTT
d_call: TRBD2
v_call: TRBV6-1
clone_size: .
j_call: TRBJ2-2

cdr3_aa: CASSYNRGPKLETEAFF
cdr3_nt: TGTGCCAGCAGCTACAACAGGGGGCCCAAGCTCGAAACTGAAGCTTTCTTT
d_call: TRBD1
v_call: TRBV5-4
clone_size: .
j_call: TRBJ1-1

cdr3_aa: CASSPPGQKNQPQHF
cdr3_nt: TGTGCCAGCTCACCCCCGGGACAGAAGAATCAGCCCCAGCATTTT
d_call: TRBD1
v_call: TRBV18
clone_size: once
j_call: TRBJ1-5

cdr3_aa: CAGEGARYGYTF
cdr3_nt: TGTGCCGGCGAGGGGGCTCGGTATGGCTACACCTTC
d_call: TRBD1
v_call: TRBV6-1
clone_size: .
j_call: TRBJ1-2

cdr3_aa: CASAGPTYEQYF
cdr3_nt: TGCGCCAGCGCGGGCCCAACCTACGAGCAGTACTTC
d_call: .
v_call: TRBV5-1
clone_size: .
j_call: TRBJ2-7

cdr3_aa: CASSFAADHNEQFF
cdr3_nt: TGTGCCAGCAGCTTCGCGGCAGACCACAATGAGCAGTTCTTC
d_call: .
v_call: TRBV7-9
clone_size: .
j_call: TRBJ2-1

cdr3_aa: CASSLNQGGSTDTQYF
cdr3_nt: TGTGCCAGCAGCTTAAATCAGGGAGGGAGCACAGATACGCAGTATTTT
d_call: TRBD2
v_call: TRBV7-6
clone_size: .
j_call: TRBJ2-3

cdr3_aa: CASSFGSPLHF
cdr3_nt: TGTGCCAGCAGTTTCGGGTCACCCCTCCACTTT
d_call: .
v_call: TRBV28
clone_size: .
j_call: TRBJ1-6

cdr3_aa: CASSSGQNYGYTF
cdr3_nt: TGTGCCAGCAGTTCAGGACAGAACTATGGCTACACCTTC
d_call: .
v_call: TRBV28
clone_size: .
j_call: TRBJ1-2

cdr3_aa: CASIGDNSYEQYF
cdr3_nt: TGTGCCAGCATCGGGGACAACTCCTACGAGCAGTACTTC
d_call: .
v_call: TRBV28
clone_size: .
j_call: TRBJ2-7

cdr3_aa: CASSPSGLREKLFF
cdr3_nt: TGTGCCAGCAGCCCGAGCGGACTAAGGGAAAAACTGTTTTTT
d_call: .
v_call: TRBV7-9
clone_size: .
j_call: TRBJ1-4

cdr3_aa: CASLTSGRDEQYF
cdr3_nt: TGTGCCAGCTTGACTAGCGGGAGGGACGAGCAGTACTTC
d_call: TRBD2
v_call: TRBV11-2
clone_size: medium-sized
j_call: TRBJ2-7

cdr3_aa: CASSVDRGRNTEAFF
cdr3_nt: TGTGCCAGCAGCGTGGACAGGGGGCGTAACACTGAAGCTTTCTTT
d_call: TRBD1
v_call: TRBV7-2
clone_size: .
j_call: TRBJ1-1

cdr3_aa: CASSGSGGAGELFF
cdr3_nt: TGCGCCAGCAGTGGTAGCGGGGGGGCCGGGGAGCTGTTTTTT
d_call: TRBD2
v_call: TRBV4-1
clone_size: .
j_call: TRBJ2-2

cdr3_aa: CASSIGAQGANYGYTF
cdr3_nt: TGTGCCAGTAGTATAGGAGCGCAGGGGGCTAACTATGGCTACACCTTC
d_call: TRBD1
v_call: TRBV19
clone_size: .
j_call: TRBJ1-2

cdr3_aa: CASSPRRTSGSPGELFF
cdr3_nt: TGTGCCAGCAGTCCGCGTAGGACTAGCGGGTCCCCTGGGGAGCTGTTTTTT
d_call: TRBD2
v_call: TRBV11-3
clone_size: .
j_call: TRBJ2-2

cdr3_aa: CAFQEGGLVGWGKNIQYF
cdr3_nt: TGTGCCTTCCAGGAAGGGGGACTAGTGGGATGGGGCAAAAACATTCAGTACTTC
d_call: TRBD2
v_call: TRBV5-4
clone_size: .
j_call: TRBJ2-4

cdr3_aa: CASRGAGATDTQYF
cdr3_nt: TGTGCCAGCAGGGGAGCGGGAGCGACAGATACGCAGTATTTT
d_call: TRBD2
v_call: TRBV7-8
clone_size: .
j_call: TRBJ2-3

cdr3_aa: CASSEWGRDFDEQFF
cdr3_nt: TGTGCCAGCAGTGAATGGGGCAGGGATTTCGATGAGCAGTTCTTC
d_call: .
v_call: TRBV6-1
clone_size: .
j_call: TRBJ2-1

cdr3_aa: CASRAGTITQETQYF
cdr3_nt: TGTGCCAGCAGGGCCGGGACTATAACACAAGAGACCCAGTACTTC
d_call: TRBD2
v_call: TRBV7-6
clone_size: .
j_call: TRBJ2-5

cdr3_aa: CSAEIYNEQFF
cdr3_nt: TGCAGTGCGGAGATTTACAATGAGCAGTTCTTC
d_call: .
v_call: TRBV20-1
clone_size: .
j_call: TRBJ2-1

cdr3_aa: CASSQERVRSTDTQYF
cdr3_nt: TGTGCCAGCAGTCAAGAGAGGGTTCGGAGCACAGATACGCAGTATTTT
d_call: .
v_call: TRBV6-6
clone_size: .
j_call: TRBJ2-3

cdr3_aa: CAWSQGNYGYTF
cdr3_nt: TGTGCCTGGAGTCAGGGTAACTATGGCTACACCTTC
d_call: .
v_call: TRBV30
clone_size: .
j_call: TRBJ1-2

cdr3_aa: CASSQSRTKRQGGYNEQFF
cdr3_nt: TGCGCCAGCAGTCAATCCAGGACCAAGAGACAGGGTGGCTACAATGAGCAGTTCTTC
d_call: TRBD1
v_call: TRBV23-1
clone_size: .
j_call: TRBJ2-1

cdr3_aa: CASSQAGLAGNFNEQFF
cdr3_nt: TGTGCCAGCAGCCAAGCGGGACTAGCGGGAAATTTTAATGAGCAGTTCTTC
d_call: TRBD2
v_call: TRBV4-2
clone_size: .
j_call: TRBJ2-1

cdr3_aa: CASSLDASGSYEQYF
cdr3_nt: TGTGCCAGCAGCTTAGATGCTAGCGGGTCCTACGAGCAGTACTTC
d_call: TRBD2
v_call: TRBV7-6
clone_size: .
j_call: TRBJ2-7

cdr3_aa: CASSILTTDEQFF
cdr3_nt: TGTGCCAGTAGTATCTTGACTACGGATGAGCAGTTCTTC
d_call: .
v_call: TRBV19
clone_size: .
j_call: TRBJ2-1

cdr3_aa: CASRETGAGGANVLTF
cdr3_nt: TGTGCCAGCAGGGAAACAGGGGCTGGAGGGGCCAACGTCCTGACTTTC
d_call: TRBD1
v_call: TRBV6-1
clone_size: few
j_call: TRBJ2-6

cdr3_aa: CASTNRGSFTDTQYF
cdr3_nt: TGTGCCAGCACCAACAGGGGCTCTTTCACAGATACGCAGTATTTT
d_call: TRBD1
v_call: TRBV13
clone_size: .
j_call: TRBJ2-3

cdr3_aa: CASRKEIREKLFF
cdr3_nt: TGTGCCAGCAGGAAAGAGATTCGCGAAAAACTGTTTTTT
d_call: .
v_call: TRBV2
clone_size: .
j_call: TRBJ1-4

cdr3_aa: CAISEQGARTYEQYF
cdr3_nt: TGTGCCATCAGCGAGCAGGGGGCGCGGACCTACGAGCAGTACTTC
d_call: TRBD1
v_call: TRBV10-3
clone_size: .
j_call: TRBJ2-7

cdr3_aa: CASSQTGHLKSPLHF
cdr3_nt: TGTGCCAGCAGTCAAACTGGACATCTTAAATCACCCCTCCACTTT
d_call: .
v_call: TRBV25-1
clone_size: once
j_call: TRBJ1-6

cdr3_aa: CASNPSGGGNQPQHF
cdr3_nt: TGTGCCAGTAATCCCTCAGGGGGCGGGAATCAGCCCCAGCATTTT
d_call: TRBD1
v_call: TRBV19
clone_size: .
j_call: TRBJ1-5

cdr3_aa: CASTTGQGANQPQHF
cdr3_nt: TGTGCCAGTACTACCGGACAGGGGGCAAATCAGCCCCAGCATTTT
d_call: TRBD1
v_call: TRBV19
clone_size: once
j_call: TRBJ1-5

cdr3_aa: CASSQGAHEQYF
cdr3_nt: TGTGCCAGTTCACAGGGGGCCCACGAGCAGTACTTC
d_call: TRBD1
v_call: TRBV27
clone_size: .
j_call: TRBJ2-7

cdr3_aa: CASRAQVSGNTIYF
cdr3_nt: TGTGCCAGCAGAGCACAGGTCTCTGGAAACACCATATATTTT
d_call: .
v_call: TRBV27
clone_size: .
j_call: TRBJ1-3

cdr3_aa: CASSRQATNEKLFF
cdr3_nt: TGTGCCAGCAGCCGACAGGCAACTAATGAAAAACTGTTTTTT
d_call: .
v_call: TRBV6-5
clone_size: .
j_call: TRBJ1-4

cdr3_aa: CASSQQASEPANEQFF
cdr3_nt: TGCGCCAGCAGCCAACAAGCCAGCGAGCCAGCCAATGAGCAGTTCTTC
d_call: .
v_call: TRBV4-1
clone_size: .
j_call: TRBJ2-1